Below are 18 T cell receptor beta chains sequenced from a single sample in a study of Ad26.COV2.S vaccination and SARS-CoV-2 variants. Documented treatment: around 19 received Ad26.COV2.S at low or high dose, single or two shots; 5 received placebo; per-sample allocation not given. Repertoires come from day 63 after the first vaccine or placebo injection. The repertoire was sequenced with immunoSEQ multiplex PCR; TCRdb's copy has only in-frame clones and lacks some. The top ten hold about 13% of the sample, which has about 480,000 clones, around nine tenths seen once. Sequencing used peripheral blood, obtained in a trial of Ad26.COV2.S vaccine versus placebo. These receptor sequences come from a person aged 18-65 years who received the Ad26.COV2.S COVID-19 vaccine or a placebo.

This chain joins TRBV3-1 (or the pseudogene TRBV3-2) and TRBJ2-5, with D possibly called TRBD1 or TRBD2 (5 bases each). Germline V gives CDR1 LGHDT, CDR2 YNNKEL (reference sequence). The CDR3 totals 16 residues. V lost 1 base, J lost 5 bases, and 17 bases lay in between. CDR3 protein: CASSQVSGTGGETQYF. The DNA of the CDR3 is TGTGCCAGCAGCCAAGTTTCGGGAACAGGTGGCGAGACCCAGTACTTC.

The chain uses TRBV21-1 and TRBJ1-1; the listed D gene, TRBD1, was not tested against the DNA. TRBV21-1 is a pseudogene segment. The CDR3 runs 13 residues. The CDR3 protein is CASSTDRNTEAFF. CDR3 in DNA: TGTGCCAGCAGTACGGACAGGAACACTGAAGCTTTCTTT.

This clone came up once. The chain joins TRBV5-1 to TRBJ2-7; 11 bases map to TRBD1. V dropped 4 bases and J dropped 4; count of bases not matched to a gene: 7. CDR1 SGHRS and CDR2 YFSETQ come from the germline V gene. CDR3 length: 15 amino acids. The CDR3 DNA reads TGCGCCAGCAGCGCCACCCGGGACAGGGGGTACGAGCAGTACTTC. Its translation: CASSATRDRGYEQYF. The full variable domain, its missing parts supplied by reference TRBV5-1 and TRBJ2-7, is KAGVTQTPRYLIKTRGQQVTLSCSPISGHRSVSWYQQTPGQGLQFLFEYFSETQRNKGNFPGRFSGRQFSNSRSEMNVSTLELGDSALYLCASSATRDRGYEQYFGPGTRLTVT.

The V call is TRBV11-2, the J call TRBJ2-3; 7 bases match TRBD2. V shed 5 bases, J shed 3 bases, and the junction held 8 bases outside the gene matches. Germline loops: CDR1 SGHAT, CDR2 FQNNGV. This CDR3 has 15 residues. The CDR3 region is CASSGWTRETDTQYF. DNA for the CDR3: TGTGCCAGCAGCGGATGGACTAGGGAGACAGATACGCAGTATTTT.

The chain combines TRBV18 with TRBJ1-1; D uncertain. Trimming took off 4 bases at V and 3 bases at J, with 18 bases between the two ends. The CDR3 has 16 residues. Per the germline V gene, CDR1 is KGHSH and CDR2 is LQKENI. In DNA, the CDR3 is TGTGCCAGCTCACGACGCCTCGGCGGGTCTGACACTGAAGCTTTCTTT. This sequence encodes CASSRRLGGSDTEAFF.

The gene calls are TRBV28 and TRBJ1-2; a possible D gene is TRBD1 (5 bases). Germline loops: CDR1 MDHEN, CDR2 SYDVKM. The V end was cut by 7 bases, the J end by 4 bases, with 16 bases between. The CDR3 covers 14 residues. The CDR3 DNA follows: TGTGCCAGCACCATATCCGAGGGGATCTATGGCTACACCTTC. Its protein product is CASTISEGIYGYTF.

The chain couples TRBV5-5 to TRBJ1-4; 8 nucleotides line up with TRBD1. CDR3 length: 15 amino acids. The germline V gene encodes CDR1 SGHKS and CDR2 YYEKEE (reference sequence). V gave up 8 bases and J gave up 2 bases; unmatched junction bases: 8. CDR3 in amino acids: CASMSGGLTNEKLFF. The CDR3, as DNA: TGTGCCAGTATGTCAGGGGGCCTGACTAATGAAAAACTGTTTTTT.

This clone was observed once. This sequence joins TRBV25-1 and TRBJ2-1; D unclear. The CDR3 runs 15 residues. Germline loops: CDR1 MGHDK, CDR2 SYGVNS. Trimming shortened V by 0 bases and J by 7 bases, and 13 bases separated the two germline ends. CDR3 sequence reads: CASSEYISVGNEQFF. CDR3 sequence (DNA): TGTGCCAGCAGTGAATATATCAGCGTAGGTAATGAGCAGTTCTTC.

The rearrangement links TRBV3-1 (or the pseudogene TRBV3-2) to TRBJ1-5; 7 bases fit TRBD1. There are 16 residues in the CDR3. CDR1 and CDR2 (germline): LGHDT, YNNKEL (reference sequence). J gave up 5 bases and V 1 base, and 8 bases lay outside the gene matches. The CDR3 sequence: CASSQGIRGSDQPQHF. The CDR3, as DNA: TGTGCCAGCAGCCAAGGAATCAGGGGGAGTGATCAGCCCCAGCATTTT.

The chain is built from TRBV15 and TRBJ2-1, with D possibly matching TRBD2 (6 bases). CDR3 length: 16 residues. Between the trimmed V and J ends, which lost 0 bases and 6 bases, there was a span of 15 bases. CDR1 is LNHNV and CDR2 is YYDKDF in the germline V gene (reference sequence). CDR3 DNA: TGTGCCACCAGCAGAGAGGGGGACCGCGGGGTCAATGAGCAGTTCTTC. This translates into CATSREGDRGVNEQFF.

The chain couples TRBV28 to TRBJ2-1, with D perhaps being TRBD1 or TRBD2 (5 bases each). The V gene lost 6 bases and the J gene lost 4 bases, with 10 bases spanning the gap. The CDR3 is 13 residues long. Per germline, CDR1 MDHEN and CDR2 SYDVKM. The CDR3: CASSRGPYNEQFF. CDR3 DNA sequence: TGTGCCAGCAGCCGGGGACCTTACAATGAGCAGTTCTTC.

As for this clone: The identical CDR3 is also encoded by other nucleotide sequences in the sample. The CDR3 bases are TGTGCCAGCAGCCAGAGACTAGCGGGCGGTTACAATGAGCAGTTCTTC. Amino acid sequence: CASSQRLAGGYNEQFF. The chain uses TRBV4-2 and TRBJ2-1; the match to TRBD2 covers 10 bases. V was clipped by 3 bases and J by 4 bases; unmatched bases: 6. This CDR3 comprises 16 residues. The germline gives CDR1 LGHNA, CDR2 YNFKEQ.

The V and J genes are TRBV7-3 and TRBJ2-5, with TRBD1 as a possible D gene (6 bases). Per germline, CDR1 SGHTA and CDR2 FQGTGA. The CDR3 totals 13 residues. V was trimmed by 3 bases and J by 5 bases, leaving 10 bases between them. The CDR3 loop reads CASSLQGMETQYF. The CDR3 DNA follows: TGTGCCAGCAGCTTGCAGGGGATGGAGACCCAGTACTTC. Using reference TRBV7-3 and TRBJ2-5 for the parts outside the CDR3, the full variable domain is GAGVSQTPSNKVTEKGKYVELRCDPISGHTALYWYRQSLGQGPEFLIYFQGTGAADDSGLPNDRFFAVRPEGSVSTLKIQRTERGDSAVYLCASSLQGMETQYFGPGTRLLVL.

The chain is built from TRBV28 and TRBJ2-1; the D is unclear. Per the germline V gene, CDR1 is MDHEN and CDR2 is SYDVKM. CDR3 size: 14 residues. Trimming pared 3 bases from V and 5 bases from J, leaving 11 bases between. The CDR3 reads CASSFSGRHNEQFF. The CDR3 nucleotides are TGTGCCAGCAGTTTCTCCGGACGGCACAATGAGCAGTTCTTC. Using reference TRBV28 and TRBJ2-1 for the parts outside the CDR3, the full variable domain is DVKVTQSSRYLVKRTGEKVFLECVQDMDHENMFWYRQDPGLGLRLIYFSYDVKMKEKGDIPEGYSVSREKKERFSLILESASTNQTSMYLCASSFSGRHNEQFFGPGTRLTVL.

On this clone: The sample has other DNA sequences that encode this CDR3 too. The CDR3 sequence is CASSLTGSGETQYF. The CDR3 DNA follows: TGTGCCAGCAGCTTAACGGGTTCGGGGGAGACCCAGTACTTC. The chain couples TRBV7-3 to TRBJ2-5; D might be TRBD2 (5 bases). There are 14 residues in the CDR3. Germline CDR1 and CDR2: SGHTA and FQGTGA. Between the trimmed V and J ends, which lost 0 bases and 5 bases, there was a span of 10 bases.

The rearrangement uses TRBV30 and TRBJ1-5, with TRBD1 as a possible D gene (6 bases). Trimming took off 5 bases at V and 7 bases at J, with 12 bases between the two ends. The CDR3 consists of 12 residues. Germline V gene lookup returns CDR1 GTSNPN and CDR2 SVGIG (reference sequence). Here the CDR3 DNA reads TGTGCCTGGGGTACAGGGCCACAGCCCCAGCATTTT. Translation gives CAWGTGPQPQHF.

The chain employs TRBV27 and TRBJ1-1; 7 bases line up with TRBD1. CDR1 and CDR2 (germline): MNHEY, SMNVEV (reference sequence). V gave up 4 bases and J gave up 0 bases; unmatched junction bases: 5. The CDR3 covers 15 residues. CDR3 in amino acids: CASSSAGTVNTEAFF. Here the CDR3 DNA reads TGTGCCAGCAGTTCGGCCGGGACAGTGAACACTGAAGCTTTCTTT.

The genes are TRBV30 and TRBJ2-6, with unresolved D. Germline CDR1 and CDR2: GTSNPN and SVGIG (reference sequence). V was cut by 3 bases and J by 0 bases, with 12 bases left in between. This CDR3 comprises 16 residues. The CDR3 bases are TGTGCCTGGAGGCGACCGACCCCCTCTGGGGCCAACGTCCTGACTTTC. Translated, it gives CAWRRPTPSGANVLTF.